A single sample gave rise to the 5 T cell receptor beta chains below, sequenced in a study of shared clonotypes between healthy human individuals (dated by TCRdb to the early 2020s). Library creation used the immunoSEQ multiplex PCR assay. TCRdb carries this immuneACCESS record with in-frame sequences only. Its versions omit some clonotypes, under half of them owing to an unresolved V gene in the studies checked, with the rest unexplained. The sample table contains about 600,000 clones; only one count was recorded for 95% to 98% of them. Less than 0.35% of the sample goes to the ten largest clones. CD8 naive samples were CD45RO-negative cells positively selected for CCR7, giving a CD45RA+CCR7+ population that excluded TemRA cells. The source material was naive CD8+ T cells sorted from blood. The intended sense of this specimen's cell subset or site label: CD45RA+CCR7+. The source of these receptors is a man aged 30-40 years in good health.

The chain couples TRBV5-1 to TRBJ1-1, with 8 bases matching TRBD1. J gave up 3 bases and V 5 bases, and 3 bases lay outside the gene matches. Germline lookup yields CDR1 SGHRS and CDR2 YFSETQ. The CDR3 totals 13 residues. CDR3 amino acids: CASSPTGDTEAFF. CDR3 coding DNA: TGCGCCAGCAGTCCGACAGGGGACACTGAAGCTTTCTTT.

This rearrangement joins TRBV14 to TRBJ1-1; maybe TRBD1 (5 bases). The V gene's germline CDR1 is SGHDN and CDR2 FVKESK. The V end lost 4 bases, the J end lost 9 bases, and 15 bases lay between the germline ends. CDR3 size: 13 residues. The CDR3 region is CASSLKGSVKAFF. The DNA for the CDR3 is TGTGCCAGCAGCCTAAAGGGGTCAGTTAAAGCTTTCTTT.

The chain recombines TRBV7-3 with TRBJ1-2; 7 nucleotides align to TRBD1. The germline V gene encodes CDR1 SGHTA and CDR2 FQGTGA. CDR3 length: 16 amino acids. The V segment lost 5 bases and the J segment 0 bases; nucleotides outside the gene matches: 9. The CDR3, as DNA: TGTGCCAGCAGCCAAACAGGGGCGCCTGCTAACTATGGCTACACCTTC. Translating gives CASSQTGAPANYGYTF. Full variable domain (outside the CDR3, taken from reference TRBV7-3 and TRBJ1-2): GAGVSQTPSNKVTEKGKYVELRCDPISGHTALYWYRQSLGQGPEFLIYFQGTGAADDSGLPNDRFFAVRPEGSVSTLKIQRTERGDSAVYLCASSQTGAPANYGYTFGSGTRLTVV.

The genes are TRBV4-1 and TRBJ2-3; D is undetermined. This CDR3 contains 13 residues. The germline gives CDR1 MGHRA, CDR2 YSYEKL. V was clipped by 1 base and J by 4 bases, with 6 bases between them. CDR3 in amino acids: CASSQVMSDTQYF. CDR3 nucleotides: TGCGCCAGCAGCCAAGTCATGTCAGATACGCAGTATTTT.

A single count supports this clone. This sequence joins TRBV7-8 and TRBJ2-7; 9 bases are a match to TRBD1. There are 14 residues in the CDR3. V lost 4 bases, J lost 4 bases, and 5 bases stayed unmatched. Germline CDR1 is SGHVS and CDR2 is FQNEAQ. The CDR3 bases are TGTGCCAGCAGCTACAGGGGGCGCGGGTACGAGCAGTACTTC. Translating it yields CASSYRGRGYEQYF.